The T cell receptor beta chain under discussion was sequenced for a study of OX40 agonist ivuxolimab in advanced cancers. A note on the overall study: The costimulatory receptor OX40 (CD134) was targeted by ivuxolimab, a fully human IgG2 agonistic monoclonal antibody. Partial responses were achieved by three dose-escalation patients, of whom one had hepatocellular carcinoma and two had cutaneous melanoma. Patients were allowed to have had prior anti-PD-1, anti-PD-L1 or anti-CTLA-4 therapy, and more than 35% of the dose-escalation patients had been treated with checkpoint inhibitors. Intravenous ivuxolimab was administered to patients every 2 weeks at six dose levels: 0.01, 0.1, 0.3, 1.5, 3 and 10 mg/kg. Of the roughly 52 dose-escalation patients, hepatocellular carcinoma was present in around 19, melanoma in roughly 15, renal cell carcinoma in 9 and head and neck cancer in 9. Peripheral TCRbeta sequencing aimed to test whether ivuxolimab altered TCR sequence diversity and caused clonal T-cell expansion. In the dose-escalation cohort, around 80% of patients were male, and the mean age was roughly 60 years with a range of roughly 20 to 85. The paper covers the monotherapy dose-escalation part of the phase I ivuxolimab trial, which included N of about 50 patients. General conclusions and limits of the study: At doses of 0.1 to 3.0 mg/kg, clonal expansion of both CD4+ and CD8+ blood T cells was observed from baseline to week 6. The antigen specificity of the clonally expanded peripheral T cells was not determined. In partial responders in the 0.1-3.0 mg/kg groups, normalized peripheral clonal expansion was found to be among the lowest, especially among CD8+ T cells. Low levels of normalized T-cell clonal expansion were also seen in some patients who did not respond. After ivuxolimab, CD8+ T cells had more expanded clones than CD4+ T cells on average.

Patients with autoimmune disease history or receiving systemic immunosuppression were excluded from the trial. Peripheral blood for TCR sequencing was drawn from every dose cohort at baseline, at cycle 4 day 1 and at cycle 7 day 1. Samples came from an open-label, multicenter, first-in-human phase I dose-escalation trial of ivuxolimab. The trial enrolled adults with locally advanced or metastatic head and neck squamous cell, hepatocellular, melanoma or renal cell carcinoma. CD4+ and CD8+ T cells were sorted separately from peripheral blood before TCR sequencing. Trimming removed 5 bases from V and 5 bases from J; the gene matches leave 8 bases unexplained. The CDR1 and CDR2 encoded by the germline V gene (reference sequence) are GTSNPN and SVGIG. Spanning cysteine to phenylalanine, the CDR3 consists of 15 amino acids. This entry keeps only the CDR3 DNA: 45 bases, framed from base 1. To sequence the TCRbeta CDR3 region, genomic DNA was isolated from the sorted cells. TCRbeta CDR3 regions were sequenced using the immunoSEQ Assay. Held by TCRdb, this immuneACCESS table contains in-frame sequences only and omits some clones. Under half of the omission traces to an unresolved V gene where checked; the cause of the rest is unknown. A total of roughly 88,000 clones appear in this sample, more than 75% of them only once. The top ten clones comprise roughly 4% of the sample.

This clone appeared once. There is no known antigen for this receptor. Within one base of it there is no much larger clone, and no base qualities were kept. Sequences were derived from CD4+ or CD8+ T cells sorted from blood, sampled in a trial of the OX40 agonist ivuxolimab. The clonotype was recovered from an adult with an advanced solid tumor such as melanoma, head and neck, liver or kidney cancer. Rearrangement joined TRBV30 to TRBJ2-2, and TRBD2 aligns with 10 junction nucleotides. The CDR3 in this case is CAWYASGSRTGELFF. The nucleotide sequence reads TGTGCCTGGTACGCTAGCGGGAGTAGGACCGGGGAGCTGTTTTTT.